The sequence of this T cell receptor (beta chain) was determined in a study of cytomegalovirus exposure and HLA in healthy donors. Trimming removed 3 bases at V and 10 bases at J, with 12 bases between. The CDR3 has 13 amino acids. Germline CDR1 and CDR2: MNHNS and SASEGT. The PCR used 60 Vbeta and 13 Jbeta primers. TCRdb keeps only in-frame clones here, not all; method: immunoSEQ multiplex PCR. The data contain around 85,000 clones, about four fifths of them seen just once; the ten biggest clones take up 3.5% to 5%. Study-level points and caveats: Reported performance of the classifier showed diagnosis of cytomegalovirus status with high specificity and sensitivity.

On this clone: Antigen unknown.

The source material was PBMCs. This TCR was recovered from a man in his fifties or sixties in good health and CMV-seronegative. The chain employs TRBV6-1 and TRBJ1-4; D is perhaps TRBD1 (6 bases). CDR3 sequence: CASSDRGGGKLFF. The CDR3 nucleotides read TGTGCCAGCAGTGACAGGGGAGGGGGAAAACTGTTTTTT.